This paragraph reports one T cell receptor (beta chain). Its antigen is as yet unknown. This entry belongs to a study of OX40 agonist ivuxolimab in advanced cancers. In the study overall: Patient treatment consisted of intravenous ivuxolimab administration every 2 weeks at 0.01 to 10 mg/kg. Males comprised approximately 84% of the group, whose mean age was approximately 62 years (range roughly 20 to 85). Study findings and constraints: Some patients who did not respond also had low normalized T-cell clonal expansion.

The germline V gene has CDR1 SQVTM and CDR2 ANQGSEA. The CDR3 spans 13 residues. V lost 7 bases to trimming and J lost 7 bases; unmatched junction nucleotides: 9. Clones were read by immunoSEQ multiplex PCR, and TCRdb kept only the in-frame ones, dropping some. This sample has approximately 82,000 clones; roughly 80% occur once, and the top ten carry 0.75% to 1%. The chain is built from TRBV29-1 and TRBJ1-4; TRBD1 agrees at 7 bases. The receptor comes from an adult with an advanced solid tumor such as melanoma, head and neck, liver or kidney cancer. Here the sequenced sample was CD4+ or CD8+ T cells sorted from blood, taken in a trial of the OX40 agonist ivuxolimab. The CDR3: CSASGTALEKLFF. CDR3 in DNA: TGCAGCGCCTCCGGGACAGCTCTTGAAAAACTGTTTTTT.